This T cell receptor (beta chain) was sequenced in a study of blood T cell repertoires in COVID-19. Study details: There were acute and convalescent COVID-19 samples, and they came from the United States, Italy and Spain.

Seattle participants joined during active infection and were tracked over time. In the original workflow: Reference gene primer amplification in the assay estimated nucleated cell counts. Repertoires were generated with immunoSEQ multiplex PCR, while TCRdb's copy carries only in-frame clones and drops some. That table furnishes V, J and clone size, whereas the DNA furnished D and trimming. The table has some 170,000 clones, roughly 93% seen once. Sequences were obtained from peripheral blood. The receptor's source is a woman between 55 and 75 years old with COVID-19, enrolled during active disease.

The CDR3 DNA is TGTGCCAGCAGTTCGGACAGTCTCGGGAATTCACCCCTCCACTTT. This codes for CASSSDSLGNSPLHF. This chain joins TRBV2 and TRBJ1-6; tentatively, D is TRBD1 (6 bases). The CDR3 has 15 residues. The V end was cut by 5 bases, the J end by 7 bases, with 15 bases between. Germline V gene lookup returns CDR1 SNHLY and CDR2 FYNNEI.